These 22 T cell receptor beta chains share one sample of origin, sequenced in a study of OX40 agonist ivuxolimab in advanced cancers. Profiled with immunoSEQ multiplex PCR; TCRdb holds only in-frame clones, not every one. The repertoire has around 60,000 clones, about 90% of them found once; the top ten carry roughly 25%. The input for sequencing was CD4+ or CD8+ T cells sorted from blood, taken in a trial of the OX40 agonist ivuxolimab. Every receptor here comes from an adult with an advanced solid tumor such as melanoma, head and neck, liver or kidney cancer.

This chain connects TRBV4-1 to TRBJ2-5; D is undetermined. Germline V gives CDR1 MGHRA, CDR2 YSYEKL. The CDR3 totals 16 residues. The V and J ends lost 2 bases and 7 bases respectively, with 20 bases between them. The CDR3 is CASSQSLMGKMGTQYF. In nucleotides, the CDR3 is TGCGCCAGCAGCCAATCGTTGATGGGGAAGATGGGGACCCAGTACTTC.

The chain joins TRBV30 to TRBJ2-7; 8 positions agree with TRBD1. Germline V gene lookup returns CDR1 GTSNPN and CDR2 SVGIG (reference sequence). The CDR3 covers 13 residues. The J segment lost 3 bases and the V segment lost 6 bases, leaving 7 bases of the junction unmatched. This CDR3 reads CACRQGPGYEQYF. Written as DNA, the CDR3 is TGTGCCTGTCGACAGGGGCCGGGCTACGAGCAGTACTTC.

The chain recombines TRBV28 with TRBJ2-1, with TRBD1 as a possible D gene (5 bases). The V gene's germline CDR1 is MDHEN and CDR2 SYDVKM. The CDR3 totals 16 residues. Trimming stripped 4 bases from V and 0 bases from J, with 13 bases between. Here the CDR3 DNA reads TGTGCCAGCAGTTCCCCGACAGTAAGCTCCTACAATGAGCAGTTCTTC. It encodes CASSSPTVSSYNEQFF. The entire variable domain, with the rest obtained from reference TRBV28 and TRBJ2-1, is as follows: DVKVTQSSRYLVKRTGEKVFLECVQDMDHENMFWYRQDPGLGLRLIYFSYDVKMKEKGDIPEGYSVSREKKERFSLILESASTNQTSMYLCASSSPTVSSYNEQFFGPGTRLTVL.

V is TRBV7-9 and J is TRBJ2-5, with 10 nucleotides matching TRBD2. Germline V gene sequence: CDR1 SEHNR, CDR2 FQNEAQ (reference sequence). The V gene end was trimmed by 1 base and the J gene end by 1 base; junction bases not matched to a gene: 3. This CDR3 has 16 amino acids. CDR3 coding DNA: TGTGCCAGCAGCTTAGGACTAGCGGGCGCCCAAGAGACCCAGTACTTC. Amino acids: CASSLGLAGAQETQYF.

V is TRBV9 and J is TRBJ2-1, with D perhaps TRBD2 (6 bases). The germline V gene has CDR1 SGDLS and CDR2 YYNGEE. V lost 4 bases and J lost 1, with 12 bases in between. This CDR3 is 15 amino acids long. In DNA, the CDR3 is TGTGCCAGCAGCCTCAGCGGGTCTTCCTACAATGAGCAGTTCTTC. This gives the protein CASSLSGSSYNEQFF.

The J gene is TRBJ2-7, the V gene TRBV11-2; a possible D gene is TRBD2 (5 bases). Looked up from germline, CDR1 is SGHAT and CDR2 is FQNNGV. This CDR3 is built from 13 residues. V was pared by 5 bases and J by 7 bases, with 15 bases between. This chain's CDR3 is CASSPTNPGEQYF. CDR3 coding DNA: TGTGCCAGCAGCCCCACCAACCCGGGGGAGCAGTACTTC.

The rearrangement uses TRBV9 and TRBJ2-5, with D tentatively TRBD1 (6 bases). V was cut by 3 bases and J by 4 bases, with 13 bases left in between. Germline CDR1 reads SGDLS; CDR2 reads YYNGEE. The CDR3 runs to 14 residues. The CDR3: CASSGGQGVETQYF. The CDR3 coding sequence is TGTGCCAGCAGCGGGGGGCAGGGTGTAGAGACCCAGTACTTC. The entire variable domain, with the rest obtained from reference TRBV9 and TRBJ2-5, is as follows: DSGVTQTPKHLITATGQRVTLRCSPRSGDLSVYWYQQSLDQGLQFLIQYYNGEERAKGNILERFSAQQFPDLHSELNLSSLELGDSALYFCASSGGQGVETQYFGPGTRLLVL.

V is TRBV14 and J is TRBJ2-1, with 13 bases that match TRBD2. This CDR3 has 19 amino acids. The V and J ends lost 4 bases and 4 bases, in that order; junction bases with no gene match: 13. Germline CDR1 is SGHDN and CDR2 is FVKESK. CDR3 nucleotides: TGTGCCAGCAGCCTCTTAGCCGGGACTAGCGGGAATTATTACAATGAGCAGTTCTTC. Its protein is CASSLLAGTSGNYYNEQFF.

The V gene is TRBV5-6, the J gene TRBJ2-5, with D perhaps matching TRBD2 (5 bases). The CDR3 is 14 residues long. Trimming removed 1 base from V and 1 base from J, with 8 bases in between. Germline assignment: CDR1 SGHDT and CDR2 YYEEEE. CDR3 protein: CASSLRGAQETQYF. The CDR3 DNA sequence: TGTGCCAGCAGCTTGCGGGGTGCCCAAGAGACCCAGTACTTC. The full variable domain, with the rest looked up from reference TRBV5-6 and TRBJ2-5, is DAGVTQSPTHLIKTRGQQVTLRCSPKSGHDTVSWYQQALGQGPQFIFQYYEEEERQRGNFPDRFSGHQFPNYSSELNVNALLLGDSALYLCASSLRGAQETQYFGPGTRLLVL.

The chain has TRBV6-6 and TRBJ2-2, with D hard to call. Trimming pared 5 bases from V and 5 bases from J, leaving 9 bases between. The length of the CDR3 is 13 residues. Germline loops: CDR1 MNHNY, CDR2 SVGAGI (reference sequence). The CDR3: CASSTYNTGELFF. CDR3 nucleotides: TGTGCCAGCAGTACATATAATACCGGGGAGCTGTTTTTT.

The chain links TRBV5-6 to TRBJ2-7, with a weak D call TRBD1 (5 bases). The CDR3 length is 16 residues. Deletions cut 1 base from V and 1 base from J, with 15 bases between. Per the germline V gene, CDR1 is SGHDT and CDR2 is YYEEEE. The CDR3 DNA reads as TGTGCCAGCAGCTTGCCGACAGCCCGGCCGTCCTACGAGCAGTACTTC. Its translation: CASSLPTARPSYEQYF.

There are a few counts of this clone. V and J are TRBV30 and TRBJ2-6; 11 bases line up with TRBD2. V was pared by 7 bases and J by 0 bases, with 14 bases of the junction left unmatched. The CDR3 is 19 amino acids. Germline CDR1 GTSNPN, CDR2 SVGIG (reference sequence). The CDR3 reads CAYPESTSGSFSGANVLTF. The CDR3 DNA reads TGTGCCTACCCCGAGAGCACTAGCGGGAGCTTCTCTGGGGCCAACGTCCTGACTTTC. Filled out from reference TRBV30 and TRBJ2-6, the complete variable domain reads SQTIHQWPATLVQPVGSPLSLECTVEGTSNPNLYWYRQAAGRGLQLLFYSVGIGQISSEVPQNLSASRPQDRQFILSSKKLLLSDSGFYLCAYPESTSGSFSGANVLTFGAGSRLTVL.

The chain recombines TRBV9 with TRBJ2-1; D possibly corresponds to TRBD1 (8 bases). In germline, CDR1 is SGDLS, CDR2 YYNGEE. V was clipped by 2 bases and J by 5 bases, with 14 bases between them. The CDR3 extends over 15 amino acids. The CDR3: CASSVNRGGHNEQFF. CDR3 coding DNA: TGTGCCAGCAGCGTTAACAGGGGGGGTCACAATGAGCAGTTCTTC.

This sequence joins TRBV9 and TRBJ2-2; the match to TRBD2 covers 10 bases. The V and J ends lost 0 bases and 7 bases, in that order; junction bases with no gene match: 9. CDR1 and CDR2 (germline): SGDLS, YYNGEE. The CDR3 spans 17 residues. CDR3 residues: CASSVEVGSGRFGELFF. CDR3 in DNA: TGTGCCAGCAGCGTAGAGGTTGGTAGCGGGAGGTTCGGGGAGCTGTTTTTT.

The rearrangement uses TRBV27 and TRBJ2-3; a weak D match, TRBD2 (6 bases). Trimming shortened V by 3 bases and J by 2 bases, and 9 bases separated the two germline ends. CDR1 and CDR2 (germline): MNHEY, SMNVEV (reference sequence). There are 14 residues in the CDR3. CDR3 sequence (DNA): TGTGCCAGCAGTTTCCGGGGGTTCACAGATACGCAGTATTTT. This translates into CASSFRGFTDTQYF.

This sequence joins TRBV6-5 and TRBJ1-1; 7 bases map to TRBD1. Unmatched junction bases numbered 1, after V lost 0 bases and J lost 3 bases. Germline V gene data show CDR1 as MNHEY and CDR2 as SVGAGI. This CDR3 region has 14 residues. This chain's CDR3 is CASSYSGTDTEAFF. The CDR3 nucleotides are TGTGCCAGCAGTTACTCGGGGACAGACACTGAAGCTTTCTTT.

The chain links TRBV7-9 to TRBJ2-1; a weak D match, TRBD2 (6 bases). CDR1 is SEHNR and CDR2 is FQNEAQ in the germline V gene (reference sequence). This CDR3 region has 15 residues. V lost 0 bases, J lost 3 bases, and 9 bases lay in between. The CDR3 is CASSLAAGIYNEQFF. In DNA form, the CDR3 reads TGTGCCAGCAGCTTAGCAGCGGGTATCTACAATGAGCAGTTCTTC. The entire variable domain, with the rest obtained from reference TRBV7-9 and TRBJ2-1, is as follows: DTGVSQNPRHKITKRGQNVTFRCDPISEHNRLYWYRQTLGQGPEFLTYFQNEAQLEKSRLLSDRFSAERPKGSFSTLEIQRTEQGDSAMYLCASSLAAGIYNEQFFGPGTRLTVL.

V usage is TRBV11-2 and J usage is TRBJ2-3, with D tentatively TRBD2 (5 bases). V lost 3 bases, J lost 0 bases, and 16 bases lay in between. CDR3 length: 17 amino acids. Germline CDR1 SGHAT, CDR2 FQNNGV. The CDR3 protein is CASSLPVAHTSTDTQYF. CDR3 nucleotide sequence: TGTGCCAGCAGCTTGCCGGTAGCGCACACTAGCACAGATACGCAGTATTTT. The whole variable domain, filled in from reference TRBV11-2 and TRBJ2-3, reads EAGVAQSPRYKIIEKRQSVAFWCNPISGHATLYWYQQILGQGPKLLIQFQNNGVVDDSQLPKDRFSAERLKGVDSTLKIQPAKLEDSAVYLCASSLPVAHTSTDTQYFGPGTRLTVL.

The genes are TRBV27 and TRBJ2-7, with 12 nucleotides matching TRBD1. The germline V gene has CDR1 MNHEY and CDR2 SMNVEV (reference sequence). V was pared by 3 bases and J by 4 bases, with 1 base of the junction left unmatched. The CDR3 loop spans 14 amino acids. The CDR3 DNA reads TGTGCCAGCAGTTTGGGACAGGGGGCGTACGAGCAGTACTTC. Translated: CASSLGQGAYEQYF.

V and J are TRBV5-6 and TRBJ2-7; D tentatively reads TRBD1 or TRBD2 (5 bases each). The ends were cut back, 4 bases at V and 2 bases at J, with 13 bases in the middle. The CDR3 is 14 amino acids. Looked up from germline, CDR1 is SGHDT and CDR2 is YYEEEE. The CDR3 loop reads CASSAGTGAYEQYF. CDR3 in DNA: TGTGCCAGCAGCGCCGGGACCGGAGCCTACGAGCAGTACTTC.

CDR3 loop: CASSQDLAGSGANVLTF. The CDR3 DNA reads TGCGCCAGCAGCCAAGACTTGGCGGGGTCTGGGGCCAACGTCCTGACTTTC. The J gene is TRBJ2-6, the V gene TRBV4-1; maybe TRBD2 (6 bases). This CDR3 spans 17 amino acids. Trimming removed 0 bases at V and 1 base at J, with 10 bases between. Germline-derived CDR1 and CDR2 are MGHRA and YSYEKL.

V usage is TRBV11-2 and J usage is TRBJ2-1; 13 bases match TRBD2. The CDR3 contains 16 residues. J was trimmed by 9 bases and V by 3 bases; bases with no gene match: 8. Germline V lookup: CDR1 SGHAT, CDR2 FQNNGV. The CDR3 here is CASSFGLAGVLGEQFF. The CDR3 nucleotides read TGTGCCAGCAGCTTCGGACTAGCGGGAGTCTTAGGTGAGCAGTTCTTC.